The rows below give T cell receptor beta chains drawn from one sample of a study of post-analysis software for immune sequencing data. TCRdb ran MiXCR on the PCR reads and lists one entry per CDR3 protein. Among about 680,000 distinct CDR3 sequences listed, approximately 60% were seen once. The sample consisted of blood. Every receptor here comes from a girl aged 2 to 9 with multiple sclerosis. Both conserved end residues are part of each CDR3.

j_call,cdr3_length,v_call,cdr3_aa
TRBJ2-1,12,TRBV7-9,CTSSIQGYEQFF
TRBJ2-2,15,TRBV5-6,CASSHTSGRTGELFF
TRBJ2-5,16,TRBV7-2,CASSPVVGFSQETQYF
TRBJ2-6,19,TRBV12-3/TRBV12-4,CASSLGQPSAFAGANVLTF
TRBJ2-5,14,TRBV20-1,CSAGPGGAQETQYF
TRBJ2-3,21,TRBV25-1,CASSESPRAQMTSASTDTQYF
TRBJ2-1,16,TRBV10-2,CASRARLAGNYNEQFF
TRBJ2-2,16,TRBV6-6,CASSYSRGPGTGELFF
TRBJ2-1,15,TRBV7-3,CASSPTSGTDNEQFF
TRBJ2-1,15,TRBV20-1,CSAGPRVESYNEQFF
TRBJ2-3,16,TRBV5-4,CASSLGTSLGTDTQYF
TRBJ2-1,14,TRBV11-2,CASSERTGNFDRFF
NA,13,TRBV29-1,CSVDDGGQVEQYF
TRBJ2-1,17,TRBV20-1,CSATGAWLAGGNNEQFF
TRBJ2-4,16,TRBV12-3/TRBV12-4,CASRISTSGGADIQYF
TRBJ1-1,14,TRBV5-1,CASSLGGTGSEAFF
TRBJ2-1,14,TRBV4-1,CASSQDAVSDEQFF
TRBJ2-7,14,TRBV24-1,CATGRDRYPYEQYF
TRBJ2-1,15,TRBV3-1,CASSVSGDSYNEQFF
TRBJ2-1,16,TRBV2,CASSREPSGRANEQFF